The 23 T cell receptor beta chains given below trace back to one sample, sequenced in a study of beta chain features in type 1 diabetes. The isolated RNA, all of it, was reverse transcribed, so expressed TCRB transcripts were what got sequenced. Data came from immunoSEQ multiplex PCR; TCRdb stores just in-frame clones and leaves some out. The data hold 150,000 or so clones, with around 10% observed a single time. Sequencing used central memory CD4+ T cells from blood. The receptors were sampled from a young man in good health.

This clone was counted a few times. V gene TRBV7-9 combines with J gene TRBJ2-7, with TRBD2 matching 10 bases. The germline CDR1 and CDR2 sequences are SEHNR and FQNEAQ (reference sequence). This CDR3 is 18 amino acids long. With 6 bases clipped from V and 3 bases from J, the junction kept 17 bases outside the gene matches. CDR3 nucleotides: TGTGCCAGCAGTCCGACTTCCGGAGCTAGCGGGAGCCGCTACGAGCAGTACTTC. This encodes CASSPTSGASGSRYEQYF.

The rearrangement links TRBV27 to TRBJ1-2, with D possibly being TRBD1 (5 bases). The CDR3 contains 15 residues. Germline-derived CDR1 and CDR2 are MNHEY and SMNVEV (reference sequence). V lost 5 bases, J lost 7 bases, and 20 bases lay in between. CDR3 region: CASSPTARESIGYTF. The CDR3 DNA follows: TGTGCCAGCAGTCCGACAGCCAGAGAATCTATTGGCTACACCTTC.

V is TRBV20-1 and J is TRBJ2-7; no firm D call. V lost 7 bases to trimming and J lost 5 bases, with 9 bases between them. The CDR3 runs 10 residues. Looked up from germline, CDR1 is DFQATT and CDR2 is SNEGSKA (reference sequence). The DNA for the CDR3 is TGCAGTGGGTCCCTCCACGAGCAGTACTTC. It yields the protein CSGSLHEQYF.

V usage is TRBV27 and J usage is TRBJ2-1; 7 bases are a match to TRBD2. V lost 5 bases, J lost 12 bases, and 16 bases stayed unmatched. The length of the CDR3 is 15 residues. Per germline, CDR1 MNHEY and CDR2 SMNVEV (reference sequence). The CDR3 sequence is CASSQRDGPIRGQFF. Here the CDR3 DNA reads TGTGCCAGCAGTCAGCGGGACGGACCTATTAGGGGGCAGTTCTTC.

The rearrangement links TRBV7-9 to TRBJ2-5, with a weak D call TRBD2 (6 bases). Trimming took off 5 bases at V and 4 bases at J, with 11 bases between the two ends. Germline assignment: CDR1 SEHNR and CDR2 FQNEAQ (reference sequence). The CDR3 sequence is 13 residues long. CDR3 region: CASSLNGGETQYF. CDR3 bases: TGTGCCAGCAGCCTTAACGGGGGAGAGACCCAGTACTTC. The variable domain in full, completed from reference TRBV7-9 and TRBJ2-5, reads DTGVSQNPRHKITKRGQNVTFRCDPISEHNRLYWYRQTLGQGPEFLTYFQNEAQLEKSRLLSDRFSAERPKGSFSTLEIQRTEQGDSAMYLCASSLNGGETQYFGPGTRLLVL.

This clone was seen only a few times. Other DNA variants within this sample encode the same CDR3. The gene calls are TRBV28 and TRBJ2-1; D unclear. The CDR3 length is 12 residues. Deletions cut 3 bases from V and 1 base from J, with 1 base between. Germline V gene data show CDR1 as MDHEN and CDR2 as SYDVKM. Here the CDR3 DNA reads TGTGCCAGCAGTTTGTCCTACAATGAGCAGTTCTTC. Protein sequence: CASSLSYNEQFF.

This rearrangement joins TRBV5-1 to TRBJ2-3; D remains ambiguous. Per the germline V gene, CDR1 is SGHRS and CDR2 is YFSETQ. Between the trimmed V and J ends, which lost 4 bases and 2 bases, there was a span of 11 bases. The length of the CDR3 is 14 residues. CDR3 nucleotides: TGCGCCAGCAGCCCAGACGGACCCACAGATACGCAGTATTTT. This codes for CASSPDGPTDTQYF. The variable domain in full, with the rest retrieved from reference TRBV5-1 and TRBJ2-3, is KAGVTQTPRYLIKTRGQQVTLSCSPISGHRSVSWYQQTPGQGLQFLFEYFSETQRNKGNFPGRFSGRQFSNSRSEMNVSTLELGDSALYLCASSPDGPTDTQYFGPGTRLTVL.

This chain connects TRBV5-4 to TRBJ2-5; D tentatively fits TRBD1 or TRBD2 (5 bases each). The CDR3 has 15 amino acids. Between the trimmed V and J ends, which lost 5 bases and 2 bases, there was a span of 16 bases. Germline CDR1 reads SGHNT; CDR2 reads YYREEE (reference sequence). For the CDR3, the DNA is TGTGCCAGCAGTTTTAGGCCGGGACCACAAGAGACCCAGTACTTC. It yields the protein CASSFRPGPQETQYF.

This clone has more than one count but fewer than ten. The J gene is TRBJ2-3, the V gene TRBV10-3; D might be TRBD2 (7 bases). Looked up from germline, CDR1 is ENHRY and CDR2 is SYGVKD. This CDR3 has 14 residues. With 10 bases removed from V and 2 bases from J, the gap between germline ends came to 16 bases. The CDR3 region is CATGGGGTTDTQYF. The CDR3 coding sequence is TGTGCCACAGGCGGGGGCGGAACCACAGATACGCAGTATTTT.

This clone occurred many times. Germline is not matched at one junction end, which may reflect a read error. The rearrangement joins TRBV7-2 to TRBJ2-1; D is possibly TRBD1 (6 bases). Germline assignment: CDR1 SGHTA and CDR2 FQGNSA. The CDR3 consists of 11 residues. The CDR3 DNA sequence: TGTGCCAGCAGCTTAGCGGGGGCCAGGATCTTC. Its translation: CASSLAGARIF.

This clone has just a few counts. The rearrangement joins TRBV7-8 to TRBJ2-1; 9 nucleotides agree with TRBD2. CDR3 length: 15 amino acids. The germline V gene has CDR1 SGHVS and CDR2 FQNEAQ. V lost 5 bases to trimming and J lost 5 bases; unmatched junction nucleotides: 7. CDR3 sequence: CASSPGLAGHNEQFF. The CDR3 bases are TGTGCCAGCAGCCCGGGACTAGCTGGGCACAATGAGCAGTTCTTC.

A few counts support this clone. The CDR3 protein is CASSQAQDRARETQYF. The CDR3 nucleotides are TGTGCCAGCAGCCAAGCACAGGACAGGGCCCGAGAGACCCAGTACTTC. The rearrangement uses TRBV5-4 and TRBJ2-5, with 8 bases lining up with TRBD1. The CDR3 has 16 amino acids. V shed 4 bases and J 4 bases; nucleotides not matched to a gene: 12. Germline V lookup: CDR1 SGHNT, CDR2 YYREEE (reference sequence).

This clone was detected only a few times. The gene calls are TRBV5-1 and TRBJ2-5; D might be TRBD2 (5 bases). Germline V gene lookup returns CDR1 SGHRS and CDR2 YFSETQ. The CDR3 is 15 residues long. The V gene lost 3 bases and the J gene lost 5 bases, with 17 bases spanning the gap. The CDR3 DNA reads as TGCGCCAGCAGCTCGGACCCCGGGCGAGGGGAGACCCAGTACTTC. Amino acid sequence: CASSSDPGRGETQYF.

This rearrangement joins TRBV9 to TRBJ2-2; the D gene is possibly TRBD2 (6 bases). CDR1 and CDR2 (germline): SGDLS, YYNGEE. The CDR3 sequence is 12 residues long. The germline V and J ends were trimmed by 3 bases and 7 bases, with 7 bases remaining between them. CDR3 sequence reads: CASSGEVGELFF. The CDR3 nucleotides are TGTGCCAGCAGCGGGGAGGTCGGGGAGCTGTTTTTT.

The rearrangement links TRBV5-7 to TRBJ1-1; 8 bases line up with TRBD1. TRBV5-7 is given ORF status, its function remaining uncertain. The CDR3 runs 12 residues. The V segment lost 4 bases and the J segment 6 bases; nucleotides outside the gene matches: 2. The CDR3 spells CASSLTGAEAFF. CDR3 bases: TGTGCCAGCAGCCTGACAGGGGCTGAAGCTTTCTTT.

The V call is TRBV9, the J call TRBJ2-7; 8 positions agree with TRBD2. Germline CDR1 SGDLS, CDR2 YYNGEE. This CDR3 region has 17 residues. V was clipped by 4 bases and J by 0 bases; unmatched bases: 12. CDR3 amino acids: CASSPQPSSGPSYEQYF. In DNA, the CDR3 is TGTGCCAGCAGCCCCCAACCCTCTAGCGGGCCCTCCTACGAGCAGTACTTC. The whole variable domain, filled in from reference TRBV9 and TRBJ2-7, reads DSGVTQTPKHLITATGQRVTLRCSPRSGDLSVYWYQQSLDQGLQFLIQYYNGEERAKGNILERFSAQQFPDLHSELNLSSLELGDSALYFCASSPQPSSGPSYEQYFGPGTRLTVT.

At least ten counts were recorded for this clone. The chain uses TRBV6-4 and TRBJ1-1, with a weak D call TRBD1 (5 bases). V lost 8 bases, J lost 0 bases, and 16 bases lay in between. This CDR3 is built from 15 residues. Germline CDR1 is MRHNA and CDR2 is SNTAGT. CDR3 residues: CASRGQGTMNTEAFF. The CDR3 DNA reads TGTGCCAGCCGCGGACAAGGGACCATGAACACTGAAGCTTTCTTT.

This clone was seen ten or more times. V gene TRBV5-4 combines with J gene TRBJ2-1, with D perhaps matching TRBD2 (6 bases). CDR1 is SGHNT and CDR2 is YYREEE in the germline V gene (reference sequence). This CDR3 has 14 residues. The V end was cut by 2 bases, the J end by 7 bases, with 13 bases between. In DNA form, the CDR3 reads TGTGCCAGCAGCTTAGGAGGGGCGTGGAATGAGCAGTTCTTC. It codes for CASSLGGAWNEQFF.

The genes are TRBV9 and TRBJ2-3; 10 nucleotides match TRBD1. Unmatched junction bases numbered 3, after V lost 2 bases and J lost 0 bases. The CDR3 is 16 amino acids. Per germline, CDR1 SGDLS and CDR2 YYNGEE. In DNA, the CDR3 is TGTGCCAGCAGCGTGACAGGGGGCTCTAGCACAGATACGCAGTATTTT. Amino acids: CASSVTGGSSTDTQYF.

The genes are TRBV15 and TRBJ2-5, with 11 nucleotides matching TRBD2. Germline values: CDR1 LNHNV, CDR2 YYDKDF (reference sequence). With 2 bases clipped from V and 3 bases from J, the junction kept 5 bases outside the gene matches. This CDR3 contains 16 residues. CDR3 protein: CATSRSTSGGEETQYF. CDR3 nucleotide sequence: TGTGCCACCAGCAGAAGTACTAGCGGGGGTGAAGAGACCCAGTACTTC.

This clone was found a few times. The rearrangement links TRBV7-9 to TRBJ2-5, with D unclear. Between the trimmed V and J ends, which lost 6 bases and 5 bases, there was a span of 13 bases. Germline V gene lookup returns CDR1 SEHNR and CDR2 FQNEAQ (reference sequence). The CDR3 loop spans 13 amino acids. The DNA for the CDR3 is TGTGCCAGCAGTTCTAGTGGTGGGGAGACCCAGTACTTC. Amino acids: CASSSSGGETQYF. The whole variable domain, filled in from reference TRBV7-9 and TRBJ2-5, reads DTGVSQNPRHKITKRGQNVTFRCDPISEHNRLYWYRQTLGQGPEFLTYFQNEAQLEKSRLLSDRFSAERPKGSFSTLEIQRTEQGDSAMYLCASSSSGGETQYFGPGTRLLVL.

The table lists this clone with a few counts. The chain combines TRBV27 with TRBJ1-5, with TRBD1 identical over 7 bases. The CDR3 extends over 16 amino acids. Germline V gene lookup returns CDR1 MNHEY and CDR2 SMNVEV (reference sequence). V trimming: 5 bases; J trimming: 1 base; junction bases outside the gene matches: 8. The CDR3 loop reads CASSPTLQGSNQPQHF. In DNA form, the CDR3 reads TGTGCCAGCAGTCCAACCCTACAGGGGAGCAATCAGCCCCAGCATTTT.

This chain links TRBV30 with TRBJ1-5; the D is unclear. The V and J ends lost 2 bases and 2 bases respectively, with 13 bases between them. The CDR3 has 15 residues. Germline CDR1 and CDR2: GTSNPN and SVGIG (reference sequence). The CDR3 DNA follows: TGTGCCTGGAGTATCGGATTGGCTGGCAATCAGCCCCAGCATTTT. As protein: CAWSIGLAGNQPQHF. Drawing the rest from reference TRBV30 and TRBJ1-5, the complete variable domain is SQTIHQWPATLVQPVGSPLSLECTVEGTSNPNLYWYRQAAGRGLQLLFYSVGIGQISSEVPQNLSASRPQDRQFILSSKKLLLSDSGFYLCAWSIGLAGNQPQHFGDGTRLSIL.